This T cell receptor (beta chain) was recorded in a study of blood T cell repertoires in COVID-19. Overall study context: Material from acute and convalescent COVID-19 was sourced from the United States, Italy and Spain. Nucleic acid was either cDNA or gDNA, and it came from T cells, B-cell-depleted T cells, or PBMCs.

Germline V gene lookup returns CDR1 LGHDT and CDR2 YNNKEL (reference sequence). The CDR3 totals 13 residues. After removal of 5 bases from V and 2 bases from J, the junction contained 2 bases not matched to a gene. Original processing notes: Reference gene primers were amplified, and this amplification served to estimate nucleated cell counts. Some clones are missing from TCRdb's copy, which holds only in-frame ones; the method was immunoSEQ multiplex PCR. V and J calls plus clone size are reproduced from that table; the DNA served to infer D and trimming. Altogether over 250,000 clones are present, about 86% being singletons, with the ten largest covering about an eighth. One Seattle source followed patients from active infection through their disease course.

The TCR originated in a woman in her 70s with COVID-19, enrolled during active disease. The chain has TRBV3-1 (or the pseudogene TRBV3-2) and TRBJ2-5; the match to TRBD1 covers 7 bases. The sequenced sample consisted of peripheral blood. The CDR3 is CASSYRGQETQYF. In DNA form, the CDR3 reads TGTGCCAGCAGCTACAGGGGACAAGAGACCCAGTACTTC.